This passage covers 32 T cell receptor beta chains from one sample sequenced in a study of T cells in Graves' hyperthyroidism and ophthalmopathy. Amplified TCR beta CDR3 regions derived from RNA transcripts. Using the HTBI primer set, a first-round RT-PCR was run on the TCR CDR3. TCRdb re-called the multiplex PCR reads through MiXCR, storing one row per CDR3 protein. The sample carries more than 500,000 distinct CDR3 sequences, about 15% recorded once. Sequencing used blood. These receptors came from a middle-aged woman with Graves' hyperthyroidism.

At least ten counts were recorded for this clonotype. The V gene is TRBV10-3, the J gene TRBJ2-5; TRBD2 agrees at 11 bases. Germline CDR1 and CDR2: ENHRY and SYGVKD. The V segment lost 4 bases and the J segment 4 bases; nucleotides outside the gene matches: 5. The length of the CDR3 is 15 residues. The CDR3 coding sequence is TGTGCCATCAGTGGTAACGGACTAGCGGGAGAGACCCAGTACTTC. It encodes CAISGNGLAGETQYF.

There are many counts of this clonotype. The J gene is TRBJ1-1, the V gene TRBV6-2 or TRBV6-3; D perhaps matches TRBD1 (5 bases). CDR1 and CDR2 (germline): MNHEY, SVGEGT. The V end lost 2 bases, the J end lost 0 bases, and 10 bases lay between the germline ends. This CDR3 region has 15 residues. The CDR3 reads CASSYKGTVNTEAFF. For the CDR3, the DNA is TGTGCCAGCAGTTACAAAGGGACGGTGAACACTGAAGCTTTCTTT.

This clonotype has ten or more counts. The chain combines TRBV12-3 or TRBV12-4 with TRBJ2-1; 10 bases map to TRBD2. The CDR3 runs to 18 residues. Trimming cost V 3 bases and J 0 bases; bases outside gene matches: 8. CDR3 in amino acids: CASSFRSWTSGSYNEQFF. CDR3 sequence (DNA): TGTGCCAGCAGTTTTCGTTCTTGGACTAGCGGCTCCTACAATGAGCAGTTCTTC.

There are many counts of this clonotype. Written as DNA, the CDR3 is TGTGCCACCAGCAGGGAGACAGGTGACTACGAGCAGTACTTC. Translated: CATSRETGDYEQYF. The chain recombines TRBV15 with TRBJ2-7; a weak D match, TRBD1 (6 bases). Germline V gene sequence: CDR1 LNHNV, CDR2 YYDKDF (reference sequence). The V and J ends lost 3 bases and 3 bases respectively, with 12 bases between them. This CDR3 is 14 amino acids long.

This clonotype came up many times. This chain links TRBV25-1 with TRBJ2-1, with TRBD2 matching over 12 bases. The CDR3 contains 17 residues. V lost 4 bases to trimming and J lost 1 base; unmatched junction nucleotides: 5. Germline V gene lookup returns CDR1 MGHDK and CDR2 SYGVNS. DNA for the CDR3: TGTGCCAGCAGTGTGACTAGCGGGAGAAAATCCTACAATGAGCAGTTCTTC. It specifies CASSVTSGRKSYNEQFF.

This clonotype was seen more than once but under ten times. The chain recombines TRBV15 with TRBJ2-4; TRBD2 aligns across 11 bases. This CDR3 has 21 residues. From germline, CDR1 is LNHNV and CDR2 YYDKDF (reference sequence). Unmatched junction bases numbered 14, after V lost 0 bases and J lost 1 base. The CDR3 DNA reads TGTGCCACCAGCAGAGAACGTCTAGCGGGAGGAGGGGGCTCGGCCAAAAACATTCAGTACTTC. It codes for CATSRERLAGGGGSAKNIQYF. Supplemented by reference TRBV15 and TRBJ2-4, the full variable domain reads DAMVIQNPRYQVTQFGKPVTLSCSQTLNHNVMYWYQQKSSQAPKLLFHYYDKDFNNEADTPDNFQSRRPNTSFCFLDIRSPGLGDTAMYLCATSRERLAGGGGSAKNIQYFGAGTRLSVL.

This clonotype was observed at least ten times. The chain couples TRBV20-1 to TRBJ2-1; D possibly corresponds to TRBD1 (5 bases). Germline V lookup: CDR1 DFQATT, CDR2 SNEGSKA (reference sequence). Trimming removed 4 bases at V and 3 bases at J, with 7 bases between. CDR3 size: 12 residues. This CDR3 is CSAMTVYNEQFF. The CDR3 DNA reads TGCAGTGCTATGACAGTCTACAATGAGCAGTTCTTC.

In this sample, this clonotype turned up many times. The rearrangement uses TRBV2 and TRBJ2-1; D ambiguous. Germline V CDR1 and CDR2: SNHLY, FYNNEI. The CDR3 runs 14 residues. Trimming pared 4 bases from V and 7 bases from J, leaving 14 bases between. The chain's CDR3 is CASSVGSKANEQFF. The CDR3 nucleotides read TGTGCCAGCAGTGTCGGTTCAAAGGCAAATGAGCAGTTCTTC.

For the CDR3, the DNA is TGTGCCACCAGCAGAGTCCCATTAACGCACTCCTACAATGAGCAGTTCTTC. It translates to CATSRVPLTHSYNEQFF. The chain carries TRBV15 and TRBJ2-1; D gene uncertain. V was cut by 1 base and J by 0 bases, with 13 bases left in between. Germline CDR1 reads LNHNV; CDR2 reads YYDKDF (reference sequence). The length of the CDR3 is 17 residues.

The rearrangement uses TRBV12-3 or TRBV12-4 and TRBJ1-2; 9 bases match TRBD1. The CDR3 has 12 residues. J lost 14 bases, V lost 5 bases, and 9 bases had no gene match. The CDR3, as DNA: TGTGCCAGCAGTGGGGGACAGGGCGGAAAGACCTTC. This translates into CASSGGQGGKTF.

This clonotype was detected only a few times. The chain carries TRBV6-1 and TRBJ2-5, with TRBD2 matching over 13 bases. CDR1 and CDR2 (germline): MNHNS, SASEGT. The CDR3 runs to 17 residues. V shed 6 bases, J shed 4 bases, and the junction held 11 bases outside the gene matches. The CDR3 loop reads CASSARTSGSGGETQYF. The CDR3 DNA is TGTGCCAGCAGCGCCCGGACTAGCGGGAGCGGGGGAGAGACCCAGTACTTC.

The chain combines TRBV7-9 with TRBJ2-5, with D possibly being TRBD2 (5 bases). The length of the CDR3 is 13 residues. Trimming removed 6 bases at V and 4 bases at J, with 12 bases between. Germline V lookup: CDR1 SEHNR, CDR2 FQNEAQ (reference sequence). CDR3 region: CASSIVSGETQYF. The CDR3 bases are TGTGCCAGCAGTATCGTCAGCGGAGAGACCCAGTACTTC.

This clonotype came up many times. V and J are TRBV28 and TRBJ1-6; D unresolved. The CDR3 runs 13 residues. V was cut by 3 bases and J by 13 bases, with 13 bases left in between. The germline CDR1 and CDR2 sequences are MDHEN and SYDVKM. The CDR3 DNA reads as TGTGCCAGCAGTTTTACGACCAGGCCTCCCCTCCACTTT. This translates into CASSFTTRPPLHF.

This clonotype was found once. The chain employs TRBV5-5 and TRBJ2-5; D possibly matches TRBD1 or TRBD2 (5 bases each). The CDR3 covers 15 residues. From germline, CDR1 is SGHKS and CDR2 YYEKEE (reference sequence). Trimming cost V 0 bases and J 1 base, with 10 bases left between them. The CDR3 DNA sequence: TGTGCCAGCAGCTTGGATGTTGGGGGCCAAGAGACCCAGTACTTC. Translated: CASSLDVGGQETQYF.

This clonotype was seen ten or more times. The genes are TRBV3-1 and TRBJ2-4; 7 bases are a match to TRBD1. CDR1 and CDR2 from the germline V gene are LGHDT and YNNKEL (reference sequence). The CDR3 covers 15 residues. V lost 4 bases to trimming and J lost 7 bases; unmatched junction nucleotides: 10. Here the CDR3 DNA reads TGTGCCAGCAGCCCGACTACCGGGACAGCGAACATTCAGTACTTC. Amino acids: CASSPTTGTANIQYF. The entire variable domain, with the rest obtained from reference TRBV3-1 and TRBJ2-4, is as follows: DTAVSQTPKYLVTQMGNDKSIKCEQNLGHDTMYWYKQDSKKFLKIMFSYNNKELIINETVPNRFSPKSPDKAHLNLHINSLELGDSAVYFCASSPTTGTANIQYFGAGTRLSVL.

The chain is built from TRBV6-1 and TRBJ1-4; D is uncertain. Trimming shortened V by 7 bases and J by 0 bases, and 12 bases separated the two germline ends. Germline CDR1 is MNHNS and CDR2 is SASEGT. The CDR3 totals 15 residues. CDR3 DNA: TGTGCCAGCAAACAGTATTCCGCAACTAATGAAAAACTGTTTTTT. It yields the protein CASKQYSATNEKLFF.

This clonotype showed up many times. V is TRBV20-1 and J is TRBJ2-7, with D perhaps being TRBD1 or TRBD2 (5 bases each). The V gene lost 6 bases and the J gene lost 6 bases, with 18 bases spanning the gap. CDR1 and CDR2 (germline): DFQATT, SNEGSKA (reference sequence). This CDR3 is built from 13 residues. The CDR3 coding sequence is TGCAGTGCCAGGATTATGGGGGAGAGCGAGCAGTACTTC. It encodes CSARIMGESEQYF.

The genes are TRBV24-1 and TRBJ2-7, with D possibly matching TRBD1 (5 bases). Germline V gives CDR1 KGHDR, CDR2 SFDVKD. The CDR3 loop spans 14 amino acids. V was clipped by 5 bases and J by 7 bases, with 17 bases between them. CDR3 amino acids: CATSGSRQGEEQYF. CDR3 coding DNA: TGTGCCACCAGTGGCTCTCGGCAGGGCGAAGAGCAGTACTTC.

Ten or more counts support this clonotype. The rearrangement uses TRBV18 and TRBJ1-2; TRBD1 matches 8 bases. The germline CDR1 and CDR2 sequences are KGHSH and LQKENI. The CDR3 is 14 amino acids. The trim removed 3 bases at V and 7 bases at J, leaving 7 bases unmatched. CDR3 in DNA: TGTGCCAGCTCACCGGGGACAGGATGGGTTGGCTACACCTTC. This sequence encodes CASSPGTGWVGYTF.

The V and J genes are TRBV10-1 and TRBJ2-3; 10 nucleotides agree with TRBD2. With 5 bases clipped from V and 5 bases from J, the junction kept 4 bases outside the gene matches. Germline assignment: CDR1 WNHNN and CDR2 SYGVQD (reference sequence). The CDR3 is 14 amino acids. CDR3 sequence: CASSLAGALDTQYF. CDR3 bases: TGCGCCAGCAGTCTAGCGGGAGCATTAGATACGCAGTATTTT.

The table lists this clonotype with many counts. V and J are TRBV28 and TRBJ1-5; D gene uncertain. The V and J ends lost 5 bases and 0 bases respectively, with 11 bases between them. CDR3 length: 15 amino acids. The germline V gene encodes CDR1 MDHEN and CDR2 SYDVKM. The CDR3 DNA reads TGTGCCAGCAGTCTCCTTTTCTATAGCAATCAGCCCCAGCATTTT. Translating gives CASSLLFYSNQPQHF.

This clonotype appeared a few times. J is TRBJ1-4 and V is TRBV4-1; D is ambiguous. CDR1 is MGHRA, CDR2 YSYEKL, per germline. Trimming removed 0 bases from V and 8 bases from J, with 4 bases in between. The CDR3 has 12 residues. The CDR3 DNA follows: TGCGCCAGCAGCCAAGAATCCGAAAAACTGTTTTTT. Protein product: CASSQESEKLFF.

Ten or more counts support this clonotype. The chain couples TRBV29-1 to TRBJ1-2; tentatively, D is TRBD1 (6 bases). Germline V gives CDR1 SQVTM, CDR2 ANQGSEA. Trimming removed 1 base at V and 6 bases at J, with 15 bases between. The CDR3 has 14 residues. In DNA, the CDR3 is TGCAGCGTTGAAGGACAGGCGTTAACCGATGGCTACACCTTC. Its protein product is CSVEGQALTDGYTF. Looking up the rest from reference TRBV29-1 and TRBJ1-2 gives the full variable domain: SAVISQKPSRDICQRGTSLTIQCQVDSQVTMMFWYRQQPGQSLTLIATANQGSEATYESGFVIDKFPISRPNLTFSTLTVSNMSPEDSSIYLCSVEGQALTDGYTFGSGTRLTVV.

V usage is TRBV20-1 and J usage is TRBJ2-1; no clear D. Per the germline V gene, CDR1 is DFQATT and CDR2 is SNEGSKA (reference sequence). V was trimmed by 6 bases and J by 4 bases, leaving 13 bases between them. CDR3 length: 13 amino acids. CDR3: CSAITPGYNEQFF. The CDR3 DNA reads as TGCAGTGCCATAACTCCAGGTTACAATGAGCAGTTCTTC.

The table lists this clonotype with a few counts. The genes are TRBV6-1 and TRBJ1-5; TRBD1 agrees at 7 bases. J lost 15 bases, V lost 5 bases, and 7 bases had no gene match. Germline V CDR1 and CDR2: MNHNS, SASEGT. The CDR3 runs to 11 residues. The CDR3 bases are TGTGCCAGCAGTCCCGCGGGACAGTTGCATTTT. Its protein product is CASSPAGQLHF.

This clonotype has just a few counts. The chain links TRBV15 to TRBJ2-3; D is undetermined. V gave up 0 bases and J gave up 1 base, with 2 bases separating them. The CDR3 has 13 amino acids. Germline CDR1 LNHNV, CDR2 YYDKDF (reference sequence). For the CDR3, the DNA is TGTGCCACCAGCAGAGAAGGCACAGATACGCAGTATTTT. This translates into CATSREGTDTQYF.

This clonotype was counted between two and nine times. The chain carries TRBV19 and TRBJ2-1; D is undetermined. The CDR3 has 13 amino acids. Germline V gives CDR1 LNHDA, CDR2 SQIVND (reference sequence). The V gene lost 3 bases and the J gene lost 7 bases, with 10 bases spanning the gap. This CDR3 reads CASSISRLNEQFF. The CDR3 DNA reads as TGTGCCAGTAGTATCTCCAGGCTAAATGAGCAGTTCTTC.

This clonotype has a count of ten or more. The chain carries TRBV7-2 and TRBJ2-2, with 9 bases that match TRBD2. Germline V CDR1 and CDR2: SGHTA, FQGNSA. The CDR3 covers 17 residues. After removal of 2 bases from V and 4 bases from J, the junction contained 8 bases not matched to a gene. CDR3 DNA sequence: TGTGCCAGCAGCTTAAGAAGGCTAGCGGGAACCACCGGGGAGCTGTTTTTT. This codes for CASSLRRLAGTTGELFF.

V gene TRBV30 combines with J gene TRBJ1-6, with 7 bases fitting TRBD1. The CDR3 extends over 13 amino acids. The V and J ends lost 2 bases and 10 bases, in that order; junction bases with no gene match: 5. The germline CDR1 and CDR2 sequences are GTSNPN and SVGIG (reference sequence). This CDR3 is CAWSITGASPLHF. The CDR3, as DNA: TGTGCCTGGAGTATAACAGGGGCCTCACCCCTCCACTTT.

There are many counts of this clonotype. V gene TRBV3-1 combines with J gene TRBJ2-1; D is perhaps TRBD1 (5 bases). Germline V gene sequence: CDR1 LGHDT, CDR2 YNNKEL (reference sequence). Trimming shortened V by 2 bases and J by 8 bases, and 13 bases separated the two germline ends. The CDR3 spans 14 residues. The CDR3 nucleotides are TGTGCCAGCAGCCAACTTCGCAGGGTGGATGAGCAGTTCTTC. Protein: CASSQLRRVDEQFF.

This clonotype occurred many times. This sequence joins TRBV12-3 or TRBV12-4 and TRBJ2-1; 8 nucleotides line up with TRBD2. The CDR3 sequence is 16 residues long. The V gene end was trimmed by 6 bases and the J gene end by 2 bases; junction bases not matched to a gene: 9. The CDR3 sequence is CASSQGSGGPYNEQFF. CDR3 nucleotide sequence: TGTGCCAGCAGCCAAGGTTCGGGGGGGCCCTACAATGAGCAGTTCTTC.

This clonotype was seen many times. This chain connects TRBV28 to TRBJ2-1; D not certain. The germline CDR1 and CDR2 sequences are MDHEN and SYDVKM. The CDR3 runs to 14 residues. V gave up 5 bases and J gave up 5 bases, with 13 bases separating them. This CDR3 is CASSPPTRNNEQFF. CDR3 DNA: TGTGCCAGCAGTCCTCCGACTCGAAACAATGAGCAGTTCTTC.